Sequencing of this T cell receptor (beta chain) was carried out in a study of blood T cell repertoires in COVID-19. Study in general: Specimens from acute and convalescent COVID-19 originated in the United States, Italy and Spain. T cells, B-cell-depleted T cells, or PBMCs provided the cDNA or gDNA that served as material.

The length of the CDR3 is 14 residues. The germline gives CDR1 KGHSH, CDR2 LQKENI. V was shortened by 6 bases and J by 1 base, with 9 bases between the two germline ends. Followed longitudinally, the Seattle patients had been enrolled during active infection. Per the original data handling: Counts of nucleated cells, estimated from reference gene primer amplification, were obtained. The table came from immunoSEQ multiplex PCR; TCRdb's copy has only in-frame clones and leaves some out. The V and J calls and clone size were taken over from that table, and D and trimming were inferred from the DNA. The repertoire has 30,000 to 35,000 clones, over 70% of them found once; the top ten carry about 3%.

The chain has TRBV18 and TRBJ2-2; D gene uncertain. This sequence was found in a man aged 65 to 85 with COVID-19, enrolled during active disease. Sequencing was carried out using peripheral blood. CDR3 residues: CASSPARNTGELFF. As DNA, the CDR3 is TGTGCCAGCTCCCCCGCCAGGAACACCGGGGAGCTGTTTTTT.